This TCR beta chain was observed in a study of PD-1 blockade in classical Hodgkin lymphoma. Each patient experienced a relapse that followed autologous stem cell transplantation, and brentuximab vedotin exposure varied. It was by magnetic negative selection that CD4+ T cells were purified from thawed PBMCs. Classifying best responses yielded complete response, partial response or progressive disease. Study conclusions and caveats: Compared with baseline, CD4+ but not CD8+ TCR diversity had risen significantly by C4D1. Exclusion was the outcome for patients who began nivolumab under 1 year after ASCT.

Some clones are missing from TCRdb's copy, which holds only in-frame ones; the method was immunoSEQ multiplex PCR. The repertoire holds 26,000 or so clones, with around 80% as singletons. V shed 5 bases and J shed 4 bases, with 17 bases lying between them. The germline V gene has CDR1 SGHVS and CDR2 FNYEAQ. The CDR3 loop spans 16 amino acids. With regard to this clone: What it recognizes is unknown.

The gene calls are TRBV7-6 and TRBJ2-2, with a possible D match to TRBD2 (5 bases). Sequenced here: CD4+ T cells from blood, sampled at baseline. The receptor comes from a human donor with classical Hodgkin lymphoma. The CDR3 protein is CASSGGWRLGTGELFF. In DNA form, the CDR3 reads TGTGCCAGCAGCGGAGGCTGGAGACTCGGCACCGGGGAGCTGTTTTTT. Together with reference TRBV7-6 and TRBJ2-2, the CDR3 gives the full variable domain: GAGVSQSPRYKVTKRGQDVALRCDPISGHVSLYWYRQALGQGPEFLTYFNYEAQQDKSGLPNDRFSAERPEGSISTLTIQRTEQRDSAMYRCASSGGWRLGTGELFFGEGSRLTVL.